The 12 T cell receptor beta chains below were found in one sample sequenced in a study of early T cells in non-severe SARS-CoV-2 infection. TCRdb independently ran MiXCR on the 5' RACE reads; one entry per CDR3 protein. The data hold 50,000 to 70,000 distinct CDR3 sequences, with about an eighth observed a single time. The sample taken for sequencing was whole blood. The receptor set was obtained from an adult who was a healthcare worker with PCR-confirmed SARS-CoV-2 infection or an uninfected control (not recorded which).

This clonotype was counted between two and nine times. The V and J genes are TRBV29-1 and TRBJ1-1; D is perhaps TRBD1 (5 bases). This CDR3 comprises 13 residues. Germline V CDR1 and CDR2: SQVTM, ANQGSEA. V shed 8 bases and J shed 0 bases, with 13 bases lying between them. The CDR3 DNA reads as TGCAGCATCCAGGGATACCTGAACACTGAAGCTTTCTTT. Its translation: CSIQGYLNTEAFF.

This clonotype was found a few times. V and J are TRBV30 and TRBJ2-5; TRBD1 matches 7 bases. V lost 8 bases, J lost 1 base, and 10 bases stayed unmatched. Germline V gene sequence: CDR1 GTSNPN, CDR2 SVGIG (reference sequence). This CDR3 is built from 14 residues. The CDR3 here is CATNNRDSQETQYF. The CDR3 region has the DNA TGTGCCACTAACAACCGGGACAGCCAAGAGACCCAGTACTTC.

This clonotype turned up a few times. This sequence joins TRBV7-6 and TRBJ2-2; a possible D gene is TRBD2 (5 bases). This CDR3 is 14 amino acids long. V was shortened by 1 base and J by 8 bases, with 11 bases between the two germline ends. The V gene's germline CDR1 is SGHVS and CDR2 FNYEAQ. The CDR3 protein is CASSLEGASGELFF. The CDR3 DNA sequence: TGTGCCAGCAGCTTAGAGGGAGCTTCTGGGGAGCTGTTTTTT.

This clonotype appeared many times. The V call is TRBV29-1, the J call TRBJ2-7, with a tentative D call TRBD2 (5 bases). Germline V CDR1 and CDR2: SQVTM, ANQGSEA. V lost 3 bases to trimming and J lost 3 bases, with 6 bases between them. The CDR3 sequence is 11 residues long. In nucleotides, the CDR3 is TGCAGCGTTGATCGGGGCTACGAGCAGTACTTC. As protein: CSVDRGYEQYF.

This clonotype was seen repeatedly, ten times or more. This chain links TRBV7-9 with TRBJ2-3; D gene ambiguous. The germline V and J ends were trimmed by 4 bases and 13 bases, with 24 bases remaining between them. The germline V gene has CDR1 SEHNR and CDR2 FQNEAQ (reference sequence). The CDR3 runs to 15 residues. CDR3 sequence: CASSSDSGAGTREYF. Written as DNA, the CDR3 is TGTGCCAGCAGCTCGGATTCGGGCGCAGGAACCCGGGAGTATTTT.

This clonotype occurred many times. The chain is built from TRBV7-8 and TRBJ2-7; 7 bases line up with TRBD2. Germline trimming cut 6 bases from V and 4 bases from J; bases unmatched to any gene: 12. Looked up from germline, CDR1 is SGHVS and CDR2 is FQNEAQ. This CDR3 is built from 15 residues. The CDR3 nucleotides read TGTGCCAGCAGTCCCTTGAGCGGGATCTCATACGAGCAGTACTTC. Its protein product is CASSPLSGISYEQYF.

In this sample, this clonotype turned up a few times. In DNA, the CDR3 is TGCGCCAGCAGTGAGTCACCCTCGTACTATGGCTACACCTTC. Protein product: CASSESPSYYGYTF. V and J are TRBV10-2 and TRBJ1-2; D not certain. There are 14 residues in the CDR3. CDR1 is WSHSY, CDR2 SAAADI, per germline. Between the trimmed V and J ends, which lost 0 bases and 3 bases, there was a span of 8 bases.

This clonotype was counted many times. The genes are TRBV20-1 and TRBJ2-3; D ambiguous. V was pared by 1 base and J by 5 bases, with 7 bases between. The CDR3 length is 12 residues. CDR1 is DFQATT and CDR2 is SNEGSKA in the germline V gene (reference sequence). This CDR3 reads CSARVGRDTQYF. In DNA, the CDR3 is TGCAGTGCTAGAGTGGGCAGAGATACGCAGTATTTT.

V is TRBV20-1 and J is TRBJ2-2; 8 bases map to TRBD2. V lost 2 bases and J lost 2; bases outside the gene matches: 4. The CDR3 totals 15 residues. In germline, CDR1 is DFQATT, CDR2 SNEGSKA (reference sequence). The CDR3 nucleotides read TGCAGTGCTAGATATAGCGGGGACAACACCGGGGAGCTGTTTTTT. Amino acid sequence: CSARYSGDNTGELFF.

This clonotype was seen ten or more times. This chain links TRBV29-1 with TRBJ2-5; D not resolved. This CDR3 is 12 amino acids long. The V gene's germline CDR1 is SQVTM and CDR2 ANQGSEA. V dropped 3 bases and J dropped 5 bases, with 10 bases sitting between them. The CDR3 sequence is CSVDSPRETQYF. The CDR3, as DNA: TGCAGCGTTGATAGCCCCCGCGAGACCCAGTACTTC.

This clonotype was recorded a few times. The gene calls are TRBV12-3 or TRBV12-4 and TRBJ2-7; 9 bases line up with TRBD1. This CDR3 is 15 amino acids long. V trimming: 5 bases; J trimming: 5 bases; junction bases outside the gene matches: 10. The CDR3: CASSPDKTGGDEQYF. CDR3 in DNA: TGTGCCAGCAGTCCGGATAAGACAGGGGGGGACGAGCAGTACTTC.

At least ten counts were recorded for this clonotype. This chain links TRBV4-1 with TRBJ2-7; 8 bases agree with TRBD2. V lost 0 bases and J lost 3; bases outside the gene matches: 4. Germline values: CDR1 MGHRA, CDR2 YSYEKL. The length of the CDR3 is 15 residues. The CDR3 bases are TGCGCCAGCAGCCAAGAGAAGCGGGAGAGCTACGAGCAGTACTTC. It specifies CASSQEKRESYEQYF.